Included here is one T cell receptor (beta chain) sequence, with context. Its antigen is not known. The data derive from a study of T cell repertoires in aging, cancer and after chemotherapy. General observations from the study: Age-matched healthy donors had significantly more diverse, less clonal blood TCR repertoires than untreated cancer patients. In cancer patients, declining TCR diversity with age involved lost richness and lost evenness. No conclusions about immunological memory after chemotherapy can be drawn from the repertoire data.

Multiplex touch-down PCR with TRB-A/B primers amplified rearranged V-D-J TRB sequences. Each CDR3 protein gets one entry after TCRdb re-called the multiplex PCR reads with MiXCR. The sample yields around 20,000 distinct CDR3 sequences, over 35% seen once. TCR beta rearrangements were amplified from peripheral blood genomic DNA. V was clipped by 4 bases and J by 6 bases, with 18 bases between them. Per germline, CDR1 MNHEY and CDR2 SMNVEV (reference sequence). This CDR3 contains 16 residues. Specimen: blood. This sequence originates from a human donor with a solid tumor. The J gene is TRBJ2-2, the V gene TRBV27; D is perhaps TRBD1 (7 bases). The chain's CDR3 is CASSSPGQRDSGELFF. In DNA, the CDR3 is TGTGCCAGCAGTTCACCGGGACAGAGGGACTCCGGGGAGCTGTTTTTT.